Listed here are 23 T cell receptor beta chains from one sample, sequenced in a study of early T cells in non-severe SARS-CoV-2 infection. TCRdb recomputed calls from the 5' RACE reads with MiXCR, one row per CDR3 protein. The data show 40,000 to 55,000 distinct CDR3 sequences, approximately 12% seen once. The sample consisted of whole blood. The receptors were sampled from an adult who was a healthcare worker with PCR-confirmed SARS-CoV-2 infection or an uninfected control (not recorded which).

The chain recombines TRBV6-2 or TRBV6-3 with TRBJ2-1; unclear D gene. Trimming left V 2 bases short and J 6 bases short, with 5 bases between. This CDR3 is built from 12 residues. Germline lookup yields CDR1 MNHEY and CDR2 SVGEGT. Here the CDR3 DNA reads TGTGCCAGCAGTTACAGCCGCAATGAGCAGTTCTTC. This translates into CASSYSRNEQFF.

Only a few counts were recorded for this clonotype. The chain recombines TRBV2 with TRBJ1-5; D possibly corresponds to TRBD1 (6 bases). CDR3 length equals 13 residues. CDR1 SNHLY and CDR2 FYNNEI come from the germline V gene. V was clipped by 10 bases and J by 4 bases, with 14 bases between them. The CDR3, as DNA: TGTGCCACCCAGGAAGGGGGAAATCAGCCCCAGCATTTT. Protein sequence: CATQEGGNQPQHF.

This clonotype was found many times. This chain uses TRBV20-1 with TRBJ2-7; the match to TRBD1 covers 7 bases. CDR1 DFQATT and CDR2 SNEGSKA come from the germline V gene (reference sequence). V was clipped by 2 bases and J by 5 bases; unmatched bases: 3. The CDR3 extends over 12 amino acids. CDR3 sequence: CSARPGQHEQYF. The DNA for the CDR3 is TGCAGTGCTAGACCGGGACAGCACGAGCAGTACTTC.

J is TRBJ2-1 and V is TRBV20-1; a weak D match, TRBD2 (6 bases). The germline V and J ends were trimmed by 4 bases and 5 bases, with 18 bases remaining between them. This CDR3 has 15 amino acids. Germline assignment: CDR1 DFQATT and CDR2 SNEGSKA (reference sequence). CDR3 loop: CSAIRASGHNNEQFF. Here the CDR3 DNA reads TGCAGTGCTATTAGAGCCAGCGGGCACAACAATGAGCAGTTCTTC.

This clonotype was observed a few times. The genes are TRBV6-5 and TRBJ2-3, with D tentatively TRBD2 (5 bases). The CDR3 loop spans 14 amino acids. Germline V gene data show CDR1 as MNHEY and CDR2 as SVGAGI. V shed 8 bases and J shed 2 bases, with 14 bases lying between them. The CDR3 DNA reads TGTGCCAGCTCACGGGGAGCGGACACAGATACGCAGTATTTT. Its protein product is CASSRGADTDTQYF.

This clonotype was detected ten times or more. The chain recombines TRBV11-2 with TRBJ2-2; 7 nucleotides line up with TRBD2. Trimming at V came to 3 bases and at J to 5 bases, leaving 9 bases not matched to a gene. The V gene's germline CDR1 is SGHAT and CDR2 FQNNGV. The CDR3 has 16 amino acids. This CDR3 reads CASSFRAGDLTGELFF. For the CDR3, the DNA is TGTGCCAGCAGCTTTCGTGCGGGAGACTTAACCGGGGAGCTGTTTTTT.

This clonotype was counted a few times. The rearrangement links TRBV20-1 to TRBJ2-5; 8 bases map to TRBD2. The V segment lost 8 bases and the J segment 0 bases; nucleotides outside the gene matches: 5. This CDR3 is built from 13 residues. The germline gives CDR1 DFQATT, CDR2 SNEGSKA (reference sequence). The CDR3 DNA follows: TGCAGTCCGGGGGGGGCCTACCAAGAGACCCAGTACTTC. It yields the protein CSPGGAYQETQYF.

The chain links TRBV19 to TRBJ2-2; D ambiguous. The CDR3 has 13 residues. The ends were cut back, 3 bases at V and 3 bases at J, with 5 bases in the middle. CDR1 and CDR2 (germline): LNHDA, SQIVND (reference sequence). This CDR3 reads CASSIRDTGELFF. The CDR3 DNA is TGTGCCAGTAGTATTAGGGACACCGGGGAGCTGTTTTTT.

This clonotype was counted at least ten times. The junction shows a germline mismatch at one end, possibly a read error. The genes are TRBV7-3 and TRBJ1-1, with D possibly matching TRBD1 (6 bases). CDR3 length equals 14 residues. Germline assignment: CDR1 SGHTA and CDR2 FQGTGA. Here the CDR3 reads CASSLTGAGTEAFF. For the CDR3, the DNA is TGTGCCAGCAGTTTAACGGGGGCAGGCACTGAAGCTTTCTTT. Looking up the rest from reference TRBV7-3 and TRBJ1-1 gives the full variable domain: GAGVSQTPSNKVTEKGKYVELRCDPISGHTALYWYRQSLGQGPEFLIYFQGTGAADDSGLPNDRFFAVRPEGSVSTLKIQRTERGDSAVYLCASSLTGAGTEAFFGQGTRLTVV.

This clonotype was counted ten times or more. As DNA, the CDR3 is TGTGCCAGCAGCTTACAAGGGCAGGGAGAGAATGAGCAGTTCTTC. As protein: CASSLQGQGENEQFF. V gene TRBV7-3 combines with J gene TRBJ2-1, with D perhaps given as TRBD1 or TRBD2 (5 bases each). The CDR3 loop spans 15 amino acids. Germline lookup yields CDR1 SGHTA and CDR2 FQGTGA. Trimming removed 2 bases from V and 7 bases from J, with 15 bases in between.

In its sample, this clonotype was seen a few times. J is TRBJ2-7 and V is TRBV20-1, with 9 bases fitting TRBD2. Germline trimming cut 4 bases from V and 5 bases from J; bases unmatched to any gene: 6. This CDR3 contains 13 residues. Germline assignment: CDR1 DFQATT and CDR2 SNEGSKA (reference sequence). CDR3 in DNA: TGCAGTGCTAATAGCGGGAGTACCCACGAGCAGTACTTC. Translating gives CSANSGSTHEQYF.

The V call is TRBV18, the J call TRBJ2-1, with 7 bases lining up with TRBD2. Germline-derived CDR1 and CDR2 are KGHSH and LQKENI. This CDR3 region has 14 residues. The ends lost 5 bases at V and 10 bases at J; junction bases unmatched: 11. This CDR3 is CASSSGLAGTEQFF. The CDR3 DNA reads TGTGCCAGCTCATCGGGGTTAGCGGGTACCGAGCAGTTCTTC.

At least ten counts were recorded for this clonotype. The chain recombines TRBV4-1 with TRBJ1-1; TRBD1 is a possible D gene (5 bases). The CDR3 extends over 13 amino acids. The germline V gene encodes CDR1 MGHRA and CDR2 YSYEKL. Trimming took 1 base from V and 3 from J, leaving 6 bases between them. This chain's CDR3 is CASSQGGYTEAFF. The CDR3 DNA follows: TGCGCCAGCAGCCAAGGGGGCTACACTGAAGCTTTCTTT.

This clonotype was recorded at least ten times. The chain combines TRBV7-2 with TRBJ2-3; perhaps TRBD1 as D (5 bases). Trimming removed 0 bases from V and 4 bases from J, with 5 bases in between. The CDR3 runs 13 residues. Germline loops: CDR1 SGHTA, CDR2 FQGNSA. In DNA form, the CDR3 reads TGTGCCAGCAGCTTAGCCAGGGCAGATACGCAGTATTTT. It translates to CASSLARADTQYF. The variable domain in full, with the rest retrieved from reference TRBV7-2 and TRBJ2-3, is GAGVSQSPSNKVTEKGKDVELRCDPISGHTALYWYRQSLGQGLEFLIYFQGNSAPDKSGLPSDRFSAERTGGSVSTLTIQRTQQEDSAVYLCASSLARADTQYFGPGTRLTVL.

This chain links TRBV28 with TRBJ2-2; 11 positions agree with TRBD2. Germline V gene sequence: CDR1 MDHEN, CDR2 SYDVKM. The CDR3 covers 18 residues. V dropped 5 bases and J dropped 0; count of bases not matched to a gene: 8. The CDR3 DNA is TGTGCCAGCAGTGTAGCGGGAGGGAGGGTTTCGAACACCGGGGAGCTGTTTTTT. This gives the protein CASSVAGGRVSNTGELFF.

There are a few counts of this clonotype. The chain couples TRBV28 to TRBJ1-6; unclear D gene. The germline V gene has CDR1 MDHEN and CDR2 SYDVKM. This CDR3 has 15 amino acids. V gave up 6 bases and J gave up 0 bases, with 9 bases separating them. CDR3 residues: CASRPSGSYNSPLHF. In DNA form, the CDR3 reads TGTGCCAGCAGGCCTTCGGGCTCCTATAATTCACCCCTCCACTTT.

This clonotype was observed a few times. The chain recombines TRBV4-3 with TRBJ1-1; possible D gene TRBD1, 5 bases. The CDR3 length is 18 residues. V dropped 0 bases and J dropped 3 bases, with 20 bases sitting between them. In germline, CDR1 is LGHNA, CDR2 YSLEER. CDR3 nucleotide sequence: TGCGCCAGCAGCCAAGATAGTGCAGGGTCAATATGGGACACTGAAGCTTTCTTT. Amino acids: CASSQDSAGSIWDTEAFF.

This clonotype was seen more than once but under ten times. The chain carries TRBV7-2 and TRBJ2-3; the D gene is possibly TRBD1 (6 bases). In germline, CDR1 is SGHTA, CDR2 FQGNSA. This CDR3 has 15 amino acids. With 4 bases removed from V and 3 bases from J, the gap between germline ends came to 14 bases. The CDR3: CASSWGGGATDTQYF. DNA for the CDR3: TGTGCCAGCAGCTGGGGTGGGGGCGCAACAGATACGCAGTATTTT.

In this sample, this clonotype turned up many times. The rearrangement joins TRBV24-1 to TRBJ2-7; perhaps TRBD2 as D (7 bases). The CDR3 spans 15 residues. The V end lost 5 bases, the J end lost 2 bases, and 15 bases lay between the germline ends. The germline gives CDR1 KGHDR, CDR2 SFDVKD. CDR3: CATSGSRGDTYEQYF. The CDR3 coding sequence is TGTGCCACCAGTGGTAGCCGGGGGGACACCTACGAGCAGTACTTC.

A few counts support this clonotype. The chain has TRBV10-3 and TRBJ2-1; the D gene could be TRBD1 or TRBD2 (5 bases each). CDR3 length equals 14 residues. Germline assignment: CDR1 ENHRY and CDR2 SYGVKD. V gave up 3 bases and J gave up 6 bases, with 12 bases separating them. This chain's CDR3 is CAISETSGANEQFF. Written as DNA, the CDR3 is TGTGCCATCAGTGAAACTAGTGGGGCCAATGAGCAGTTCTTC.

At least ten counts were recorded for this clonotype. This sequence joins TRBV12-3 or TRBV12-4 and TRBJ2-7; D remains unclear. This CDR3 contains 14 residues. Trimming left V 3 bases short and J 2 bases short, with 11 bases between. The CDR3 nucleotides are TGTGCCAGCAGTTTCCGGGCCCCAGCCTACGAGCAGTACTTC. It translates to CASSFRAPAYEQYF.

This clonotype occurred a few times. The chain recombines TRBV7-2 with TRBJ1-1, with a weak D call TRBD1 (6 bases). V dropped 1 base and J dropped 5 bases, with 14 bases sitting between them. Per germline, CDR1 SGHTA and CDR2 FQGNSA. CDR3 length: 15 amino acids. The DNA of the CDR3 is TGTGCCAGCAGCTTAGAGACAGGAGGTTGGACTGAAGCTTTCTTT. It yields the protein CASSLETGGWTEAFF.

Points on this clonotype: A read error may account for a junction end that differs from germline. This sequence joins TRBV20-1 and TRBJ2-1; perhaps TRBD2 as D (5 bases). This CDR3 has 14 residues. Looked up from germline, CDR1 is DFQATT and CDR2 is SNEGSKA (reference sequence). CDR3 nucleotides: TGCAATGCTAGATTGGGGAGCTCCTACAATGAGCAGTTCTTC. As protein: CNARLGSSYNEQFF.